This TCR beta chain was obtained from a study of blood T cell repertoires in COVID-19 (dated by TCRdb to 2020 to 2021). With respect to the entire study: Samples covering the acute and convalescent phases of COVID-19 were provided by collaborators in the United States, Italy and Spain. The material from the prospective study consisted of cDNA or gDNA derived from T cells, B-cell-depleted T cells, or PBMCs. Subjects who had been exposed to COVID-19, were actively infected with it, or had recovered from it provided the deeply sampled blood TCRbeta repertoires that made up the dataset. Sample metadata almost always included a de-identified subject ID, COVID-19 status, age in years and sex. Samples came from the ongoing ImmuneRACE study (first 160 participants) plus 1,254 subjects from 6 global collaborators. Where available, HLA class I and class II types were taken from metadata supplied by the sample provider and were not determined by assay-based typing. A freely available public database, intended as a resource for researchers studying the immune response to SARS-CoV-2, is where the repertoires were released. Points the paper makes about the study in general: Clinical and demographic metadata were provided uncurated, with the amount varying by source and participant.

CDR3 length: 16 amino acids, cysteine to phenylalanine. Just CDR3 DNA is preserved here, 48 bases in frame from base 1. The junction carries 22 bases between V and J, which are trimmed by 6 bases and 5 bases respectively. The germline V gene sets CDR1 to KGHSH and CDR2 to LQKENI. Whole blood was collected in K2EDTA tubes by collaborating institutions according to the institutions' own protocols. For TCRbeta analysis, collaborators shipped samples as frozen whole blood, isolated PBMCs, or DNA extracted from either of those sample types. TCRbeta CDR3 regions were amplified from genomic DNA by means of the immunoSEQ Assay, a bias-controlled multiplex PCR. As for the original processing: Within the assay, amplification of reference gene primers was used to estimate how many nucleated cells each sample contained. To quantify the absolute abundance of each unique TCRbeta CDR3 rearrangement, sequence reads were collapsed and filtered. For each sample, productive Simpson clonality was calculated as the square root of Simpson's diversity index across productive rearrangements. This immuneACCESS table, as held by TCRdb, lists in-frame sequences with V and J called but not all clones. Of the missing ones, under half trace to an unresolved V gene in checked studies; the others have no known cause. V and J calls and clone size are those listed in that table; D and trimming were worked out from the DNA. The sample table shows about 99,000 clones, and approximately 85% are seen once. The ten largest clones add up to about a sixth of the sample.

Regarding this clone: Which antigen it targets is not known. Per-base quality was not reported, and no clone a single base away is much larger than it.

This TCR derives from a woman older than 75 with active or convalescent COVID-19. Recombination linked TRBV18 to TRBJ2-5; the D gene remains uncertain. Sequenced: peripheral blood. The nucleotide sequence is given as TGTGCCAGCTCCCCAAACCTTGATAGCCCTCGGGAGACCCAGTACTTC. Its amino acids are CASSPNLDSPRETQYF.